Here is one T cell receptor (beta chain) with its context. Antigen: not known. CDR1 and CDR2 (germline): MNHEY, SVGAGI. V shed 2 bases, J shed 3 bases, and the junction held 2 bases outside the gene matches. This CDR3 comprises 14 residues. The sample originates from a study of T cells in localized non-small cell lung cancer. The study, taken as a whole, reports: Appearing in adjacent lung were a median roughly 59 of the top 100 tumor clones. Longer overall survival was associated with a higher density of T cells in the blood.

Assay used: immunoSEQ multiplex PCR; TCRdb lists only in-frame clones, some missing. This table holds approximately 47,000 clones, about 86% found once. This sequence joins TRBV6-5 and TRBJ2-5, with 8 positions matching TRBD1. The sample was PBMCs, taken before any cancer treatment. This receptor was identified in a man aged 35-69 years with stage II lung adenocarcinoma. CDR3 sequence (DNA): TGTGCCAGCAGTTACCCGGACAGGGAAGAGACCCAGTACTTC. As protein: CASSYPDREETQYF.